This T cell receptor (beta chain) was observed in a study of T cell responses to AZD1222 COVID-19 vaccine. Study at large: Analyses pooled second doses at about 4 or about 12 weeks.

The V gene end was trimmed by 0 bases and the J gene end by 6 bases; junction bases not matched to a gene: 6. The CDR3 has 15 residues. The germline gives CDR1 LGHDT, CDR2 YNNKEL (reference sequence). Worth noting for this clone: Its antigen is still unknown.

General study points: Only a handful of individuals given AZD1222 were seropositive at baseline.

This table comes from immunoSEQ multiplex PCR, and its TCRdb copy is limited to in-frame clones, with some not included. In the table there are about 130,000 clones, roughly 94% of which are singletons. The chain is built from TRBV3-1 (or the pseudogene TRBV3-2) and TRBJ1-2; 8 positions match TRBD1. This receptor was taken from an adult in good health. This specimen consisted of peripheral blood, obtained on day 0 of AZD1222 vaccination. CDR3 DNA: TGTGCCAGCAGCCAAGAGCGGACAGGGCAGGATGGCTACACCTTC. Residues: CASSQERTGQDGYTF.